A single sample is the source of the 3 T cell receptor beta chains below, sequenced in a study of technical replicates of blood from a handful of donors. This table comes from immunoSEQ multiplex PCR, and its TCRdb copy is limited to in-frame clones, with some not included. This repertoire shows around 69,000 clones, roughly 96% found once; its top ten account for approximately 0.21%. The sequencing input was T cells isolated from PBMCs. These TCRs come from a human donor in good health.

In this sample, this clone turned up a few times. In DNA form, the CDR3 reads TGTGCCAGCAGCTTCAGCGACTACGAGCAGTACTTC. This codes for CASSFSDYEQYF. This chain joins TRBV7-9 and TRBJ2-7; no firm D call. Trimming shortened V by 3 bases and J by 3 bases, and 6 bases separated the two germline ends. From germline, CDR1 is SEHNR and CDR2 FQNEAQ (reference sequence). The CDR3 covers 12 residues.

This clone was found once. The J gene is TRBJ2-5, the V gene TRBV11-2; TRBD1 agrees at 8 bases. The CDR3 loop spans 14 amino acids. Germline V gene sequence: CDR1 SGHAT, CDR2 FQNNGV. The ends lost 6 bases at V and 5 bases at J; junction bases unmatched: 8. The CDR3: CASSSGGLGETQYF. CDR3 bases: TGTGCCAGCAGTTCAGGGGGCCTGGGGGAGACCCAGTACTTC.

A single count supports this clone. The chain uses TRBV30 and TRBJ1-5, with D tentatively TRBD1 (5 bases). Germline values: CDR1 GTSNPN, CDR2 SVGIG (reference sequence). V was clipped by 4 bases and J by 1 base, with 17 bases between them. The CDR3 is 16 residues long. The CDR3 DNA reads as TGTGCCTGGACCCTGGGGGGGAAGTCCAGCAATCAGCCCCAGCATTTT. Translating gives CAWTLGGKSSNQPQHF.